This T cell receptor beta chain was captured in a study of blood T cell repertoires in COVID-19. Study-wide context: Specimens from acute and convalescent COVID-19 originated in the United States, Italy and Spain. From T cells, B-cell-depleted T cells, or PBMCs came the material, which was cDNA or gDNA.

CDR3 length equals 16 residues. The J segment lost 9 bases and the V segment lost 3 bases, leaving 15 bases of the junction unmatched. Germline V gene data show CDR1 as MDHEN and CDR2 as SYDVKM. In the authors' workflow: By means of reference gene primer amplification, nucleated cell counts were estimated. TCRdb keeps only in-frame clones here, not all; method: immunoSEQ multiplex PCR. The V and J calls and clone size are taken from that table; D and trimming were inferred from the DNA. The repertoire holds 95,000 to 150,000 clones, with over 80% as singletons. The chain has TRBV28 and TRBJ2-5; 8 bases fit TRBD1. The TCR comes from a man aged 55 to 69 with acute or convalescent COVID-19. Material for sequencing was peripheral blood. The CDR3 bases are TGTGCCAGCAGTTTCTCCGGACAGGGCTCCCCCGGGGCCCAGTACTTC. It translates to CASSFSGQGSPGAQYF.